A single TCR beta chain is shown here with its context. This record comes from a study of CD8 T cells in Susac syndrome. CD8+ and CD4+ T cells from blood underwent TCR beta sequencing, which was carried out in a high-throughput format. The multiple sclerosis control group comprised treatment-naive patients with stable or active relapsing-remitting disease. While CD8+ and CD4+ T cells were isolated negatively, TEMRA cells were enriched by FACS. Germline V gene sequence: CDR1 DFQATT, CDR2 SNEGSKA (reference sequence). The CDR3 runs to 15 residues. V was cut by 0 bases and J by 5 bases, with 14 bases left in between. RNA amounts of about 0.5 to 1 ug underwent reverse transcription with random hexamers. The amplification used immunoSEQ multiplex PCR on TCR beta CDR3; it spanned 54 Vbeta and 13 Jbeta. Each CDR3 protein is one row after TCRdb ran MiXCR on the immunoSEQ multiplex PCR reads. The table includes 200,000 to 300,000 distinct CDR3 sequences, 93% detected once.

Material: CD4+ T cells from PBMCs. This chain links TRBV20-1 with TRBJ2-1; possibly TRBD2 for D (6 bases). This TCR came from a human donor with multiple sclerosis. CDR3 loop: CSARDRRGSDNEQFF. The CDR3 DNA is TGCAGTGCTAGAGATCGGAGGGGATCTGACAATGAGCAGTTCTTC.